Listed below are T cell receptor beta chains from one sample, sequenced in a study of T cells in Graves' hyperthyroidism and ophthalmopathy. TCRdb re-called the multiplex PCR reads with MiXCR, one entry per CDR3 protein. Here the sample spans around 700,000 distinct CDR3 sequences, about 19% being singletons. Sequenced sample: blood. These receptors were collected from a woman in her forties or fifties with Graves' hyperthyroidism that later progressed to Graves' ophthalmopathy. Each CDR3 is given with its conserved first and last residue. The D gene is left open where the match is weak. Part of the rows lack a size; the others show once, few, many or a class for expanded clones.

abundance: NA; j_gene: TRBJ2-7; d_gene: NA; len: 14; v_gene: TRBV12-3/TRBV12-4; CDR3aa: CASSLGSELYEQYF; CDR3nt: TGTGCCAGCAGTTTGGGGTCAGAACTTTACGAGCAGTACTTC
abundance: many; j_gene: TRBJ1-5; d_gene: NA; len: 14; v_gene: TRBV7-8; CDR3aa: CASRLDVDGQPQHF; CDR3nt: TGTGCCAGCAGGTTAGATGTTGATGGGCAGCCCCAGCATTTT
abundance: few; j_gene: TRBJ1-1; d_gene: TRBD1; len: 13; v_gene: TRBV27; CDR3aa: CASRYRGWTEAFF; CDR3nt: TGTGCCAGCAGGTACAGGGGCTGGACTGAAGCTTTCTTT
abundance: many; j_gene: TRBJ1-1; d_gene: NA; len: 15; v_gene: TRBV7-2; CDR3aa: CASSLDADLNTEAFF; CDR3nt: TGTGCCAGCAGCTTAGATGCCGACCTGAACACTGAAGCTTTCTTT
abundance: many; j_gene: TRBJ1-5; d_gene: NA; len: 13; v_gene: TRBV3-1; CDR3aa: CASSQVSDQPQHF; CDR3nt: TGTGCCAGCAGCCAAGTTAGTGATCAGCCCCAGCATTTT
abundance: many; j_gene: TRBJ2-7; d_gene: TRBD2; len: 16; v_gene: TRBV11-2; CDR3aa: CASSMTSGRSSYEQYF; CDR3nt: TGTGCCAGCAGCATGACTAGCGGGAGGAGCTCCTACGAGCAGTACTTC
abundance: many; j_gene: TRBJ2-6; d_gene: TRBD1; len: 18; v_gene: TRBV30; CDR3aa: CAWRPGTGALAGANVLTF; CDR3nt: TGTGCCTGGCGACCCGGGACAGGGGCATTAGCTGGGGCCAACGTCCTGACTTTC
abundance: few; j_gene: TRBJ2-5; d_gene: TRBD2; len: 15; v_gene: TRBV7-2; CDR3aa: CASSPAGGGRETQYF; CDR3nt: TGTGCCAGCAGCCCCGCTGGCGGGGGGCGCGAGACCCAGTACTTC
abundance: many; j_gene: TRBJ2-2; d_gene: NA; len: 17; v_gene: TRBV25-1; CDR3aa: CASSEWAGGSNTGELFF; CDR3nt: TGTGCCAGCAGTGAATGGGCAGGGGGGTCGAACACCGGGGAGCTGTTTTTT
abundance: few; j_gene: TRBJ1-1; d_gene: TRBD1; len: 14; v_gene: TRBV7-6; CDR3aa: CASSLAGQDTEAFF; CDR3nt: TGTGCCAGCAGCTTAGCGGGACAGGACACTGAAGCTTTCTTT
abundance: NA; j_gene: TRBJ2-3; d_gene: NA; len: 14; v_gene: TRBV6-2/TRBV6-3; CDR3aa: CASSQGHATDTQYF; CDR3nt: TGTGCCAGCAGCCAAGGTCACGCGACAGATACGCAGTATTTT
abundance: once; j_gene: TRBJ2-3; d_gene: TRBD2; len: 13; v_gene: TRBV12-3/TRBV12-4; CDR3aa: CASGTGGGDTQYF; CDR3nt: TGTGCCAGTGGGACTGGCGGGGGAGATACGCAGTATTTT
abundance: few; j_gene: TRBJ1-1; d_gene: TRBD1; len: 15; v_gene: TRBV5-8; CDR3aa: CASSNPGTENTEAFF; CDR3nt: TGTGCCAGCAGCAACCCCGGGACAGAGAACACTGAAGCTTTCTTT
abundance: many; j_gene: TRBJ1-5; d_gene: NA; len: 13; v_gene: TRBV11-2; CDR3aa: CASSFGYNQPQHF; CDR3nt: TGTGCCAGCAGCTTTGGGTACAATCAGCCCCAGCATTTT
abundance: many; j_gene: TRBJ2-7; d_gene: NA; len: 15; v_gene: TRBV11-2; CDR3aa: CASSTGGTYSYEQYF; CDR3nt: TGTGCCAGCAGCACAGGTGGGACTTACTCCTACGAGCAGTACTTC
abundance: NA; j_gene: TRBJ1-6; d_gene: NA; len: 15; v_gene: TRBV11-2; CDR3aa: CASSLDPGKGSPLHF; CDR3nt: TGTGCCAGCAGCTTAGATCCAGGGAAGGGTTCACCCCTCCACTTT
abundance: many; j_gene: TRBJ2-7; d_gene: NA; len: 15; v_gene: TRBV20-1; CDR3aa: CSARALREGGYEQYF; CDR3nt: TGCAGTGCTAGAGCCTTACGGGAAGGGGGCTACGAGCAGTACTTC
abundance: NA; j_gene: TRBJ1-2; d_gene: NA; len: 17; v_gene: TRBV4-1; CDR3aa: CASSQLLVKRGNYGYTF; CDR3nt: TGCGCCAGCAGCCAGCTCCTCGTGAAAAGGGGTAACTATGGCTACACCTTC
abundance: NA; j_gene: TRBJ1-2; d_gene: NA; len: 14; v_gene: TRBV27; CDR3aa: CASGSTEINYGYTF; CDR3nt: TGTGCCAGCGGCTCCACAGAGATTAACTATGGCTACACCTTC
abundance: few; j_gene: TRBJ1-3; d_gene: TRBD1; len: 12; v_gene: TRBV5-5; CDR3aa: CASRRGTGRKYF; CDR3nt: TGTGCCAGCAGAAGGGGGACAGGGAGAAAATATTTT
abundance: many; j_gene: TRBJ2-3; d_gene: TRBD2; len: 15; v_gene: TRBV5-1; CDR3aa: CASRFAGGSTDTQYF; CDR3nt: TGCGCCAGCCGGTTTGCGGGGGGTAGCACAGATACGCAGTATTTT
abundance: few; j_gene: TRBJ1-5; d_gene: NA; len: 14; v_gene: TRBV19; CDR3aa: CASSMGQPNQPQHF; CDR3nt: TGTGCCAGTAGTATGGGGCAGCCGAATCAGCCCCAGCATTTT
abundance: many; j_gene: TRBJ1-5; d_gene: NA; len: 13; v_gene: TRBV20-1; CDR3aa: CSASGGEDQPQHF; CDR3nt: TGCAGTGCTAGTGGGGGAGAAGACCAGCCCCAGCATTTT
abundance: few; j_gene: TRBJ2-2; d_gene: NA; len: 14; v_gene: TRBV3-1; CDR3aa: CASSQDSGAGELFF; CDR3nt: TGTGCCAGCAGCCAAGATTCCGGAGCCGGGGAGCTGTTTTTT
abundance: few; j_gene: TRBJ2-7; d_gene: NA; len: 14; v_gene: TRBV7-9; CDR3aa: CASSLQDQWYEQYF; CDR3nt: TGTGCCAGCAGCTTACAGGATCAATGGTACGAGCAGTACTTC
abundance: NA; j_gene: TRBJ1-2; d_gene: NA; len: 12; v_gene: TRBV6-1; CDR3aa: CASSNINAGYTF; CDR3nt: TGTGCCAGCAGCAATATCAATGCTGGCTACACCTTC
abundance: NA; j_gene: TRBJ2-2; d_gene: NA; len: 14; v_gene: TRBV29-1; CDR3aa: CSAAAGRLGGELFF; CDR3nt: TGCAGCGCTGCCGCAGGCCGCCTCGGCGGGGAGCTGTTTTTT
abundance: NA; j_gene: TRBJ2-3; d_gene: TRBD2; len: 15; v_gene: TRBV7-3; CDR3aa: CASSWAGGVTDTQYF; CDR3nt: TGTGCCAGCAGCTGGGCGGGGGGCGTCACAGATACGCAGTATTTT